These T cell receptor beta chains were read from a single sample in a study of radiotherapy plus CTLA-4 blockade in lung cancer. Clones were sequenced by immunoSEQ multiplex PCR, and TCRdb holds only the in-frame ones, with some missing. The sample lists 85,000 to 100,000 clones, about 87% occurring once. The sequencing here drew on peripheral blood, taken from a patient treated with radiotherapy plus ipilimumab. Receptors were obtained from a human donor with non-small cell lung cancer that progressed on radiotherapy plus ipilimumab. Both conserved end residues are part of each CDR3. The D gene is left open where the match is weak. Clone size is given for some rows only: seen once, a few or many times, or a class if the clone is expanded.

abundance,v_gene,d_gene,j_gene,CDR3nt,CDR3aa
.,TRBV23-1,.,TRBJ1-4,TGCGCCAGCTCTCCTCGACCTAATGAAAAACTGTTTTTT,CASSPRPNEKLFF
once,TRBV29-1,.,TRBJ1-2,TGCAGCGTTGAGGATCGGGTGGGCAGTAGGGGCTACACCTTC,CSVEDRVGSRGYTF
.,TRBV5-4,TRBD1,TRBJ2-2,TGTGCCAGCAGCTCGGGACAGGGGGTCGGAGGGGAGCTGTTTTTT,CASSSGQGVGGELFF
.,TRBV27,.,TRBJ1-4,TGTGCCAGCAGTTTATCGTGGAGGGCTGCAACTAATGAAAAACTGTTTTTT,CASSLSWRAATNEKLFF
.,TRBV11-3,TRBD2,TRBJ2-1,TGTGCCAGCAGCTCGGGACTAGCGGGAGATCTGATGTACAATGAGCAGTTCTTC,CASSSGLAGDLMYNEQFF
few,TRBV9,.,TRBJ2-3,TGTGCCAGCAGCGCCCCTGACGGGGGACGCACAGATACGCAGTATTTT,CASSAPDGGRTDTQYF
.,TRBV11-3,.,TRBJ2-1,TGTGCCAGCAGCTTAGACAGGCACAATGAGCAGTTCTTC,CASSLDRHNEQFF
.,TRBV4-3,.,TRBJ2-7,TGCGCCAGCAGCCAAGATTGGAAGGTTCAGTGGGCTTACGAGCAGTACTTC,CASSQDWKVQWAYEQYF
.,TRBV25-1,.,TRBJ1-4,TGTGCCAGCAGTGCCCGGGACATCCCTCCTTCTGAAAAACTGTTTTTT,CASSARDIPPSEKLFF
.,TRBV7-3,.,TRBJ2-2,TGTGCCAGCAGCTTGGGTGGAGAGCGGGAGCTGTTTTTT,CASSLGGERELFF
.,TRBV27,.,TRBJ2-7,TGTGCCAGCAGTTTCGGCGGACTGGTTGGCGAGCAGTACTTC,CASSFGGLVGEQYF
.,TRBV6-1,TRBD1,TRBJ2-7,TGTGCCAGCGGAACCGGGACAGGGGGATCCTACGAGCAGTACTTC,CASGTGTGGSYEQYF
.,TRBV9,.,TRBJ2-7,TGTGCCAGCAGCGTAGGTGGCAGGGCTCCCTACGAGCAGTACTTC,CASSVGGRAPYEQYF
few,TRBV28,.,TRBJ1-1,TGTGCCTGCACCCCTTTTGGCCTCATGAACACTGAAGCTTTCTTT,CACTPFGLMNTEAFF
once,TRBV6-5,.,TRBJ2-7,TGTGCCAGCACCGGACAGAGCTCCTACGAGCAGTACTTC,CASTGQSSYEQYF
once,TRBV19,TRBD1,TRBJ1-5,TGTGCCAGTAAGGTGACAGGGAGGCGCAATCAGCCCCAGCATTTT,CASKVTGRRNQPQHF
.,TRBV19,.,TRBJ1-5,TGTGCCAGTAGTATAGTCCCAGGTTCTTACAATCAGCCCCAGCATTTT,CASSIVPGSYNQPQHF
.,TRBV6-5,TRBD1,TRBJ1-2,TGTGCCAGCAGTTACTGGGACAGGGGAAGAGGCTACACCTTC,CASSYWDRGRGYTF
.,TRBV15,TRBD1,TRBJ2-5,TGTGCCACCAGCAGAGATCAGGGGGCCGGAGAGACCCAGTACTTC,CATSRDQGAGETQYF
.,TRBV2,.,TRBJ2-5,TGTGCCAGCAGCCTCCCGACCCAGTACTTC,CASSLPTQYF
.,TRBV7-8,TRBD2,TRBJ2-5,TGTGCCAGCAGCTTAGTGATAGGGTTTAGCGGGAGGGGGGAGACCCAGTACTTC,CASSLVIGFSGRGETQYF
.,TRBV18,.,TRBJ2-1,TGTGCCAGCTCATCCGACAGGTTCTACAATGAGCAGTTCTTC,CASSSDRFYNEQFF
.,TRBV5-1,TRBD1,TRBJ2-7,TGCGCCAGCAGACTGGGACAGCCATCGGGCGAGCAGTACTTC,CASRLGQPSGEQYF
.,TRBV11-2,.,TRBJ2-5,TGTGCCAGCAGCTTAAGTGGCAGCAACCAAGAGACCCAGTACTTC,CASSLSGSNQETQYF
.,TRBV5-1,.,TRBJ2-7,TGCGCCAGCAGCTTGGTCAGAGGCAACCCCCTCTACGAGCAGTACTTC,CASSLVRGNPLYEQYF
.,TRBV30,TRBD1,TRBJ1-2,TGTGCCTGGAGTGTGTCGAGACAGGGGTATGGCTACACCTTC,CAWSVSRQGYGYTF
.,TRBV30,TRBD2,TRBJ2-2,TGTGCCTGGAGCAGCGGGGACTTCACCGGGGAGCTGTTTTTT,CAWSSGDFTGELFF
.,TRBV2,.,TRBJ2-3,TGTGCCAGCAGTTACCCACAACCCACAGATACGCAGTATTTT,CASSYPQPTDTQYF
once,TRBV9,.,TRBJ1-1,TGTGCCAGCAGCGGCCCTCGTGGGACTGAAGCTTTCTTT,CASSGPRGTEAFF